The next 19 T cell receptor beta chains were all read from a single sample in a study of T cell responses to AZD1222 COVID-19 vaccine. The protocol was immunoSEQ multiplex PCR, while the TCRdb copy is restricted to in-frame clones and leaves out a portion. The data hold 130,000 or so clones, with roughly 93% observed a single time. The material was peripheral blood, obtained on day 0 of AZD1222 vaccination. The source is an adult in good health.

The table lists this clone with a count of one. The CDR3 DNA is TGTGCCAGCAGTCCCTCTCGGAGGGACAGGGGCGAAAAACTGTTTTTT. Its protein product is CASSPSRRDRGEKLFF. The chain is built from TRBV28 and TRBJ1-4, with TRBD1 identical over 10 bases. With V trimmed by 5 bases and J by 8 bases, 11 bases remained unmatched. The CDR3 runs 16 residues. CDR1 and CDR2 from the germline V gene are MDHEN and SYDVKM. Variable domain in full (rest from reference TRBV28 and TRBJ1-4): DVKVTQSSRYLVKRTGEKVFLECVQDMDHENMFWYRQDPGLGLRLIYFSYDVKMKEKGDIPEGYSVSREKKERFSLILESASTNQTSMYLCASSPSRRDRGEKLFFGSGTQLSVL.

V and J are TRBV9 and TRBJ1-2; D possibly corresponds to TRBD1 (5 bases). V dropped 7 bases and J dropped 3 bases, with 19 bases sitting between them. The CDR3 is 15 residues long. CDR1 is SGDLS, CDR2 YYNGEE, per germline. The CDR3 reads CASGGPGTVDYGYTF. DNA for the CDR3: TGTGCCAGCGGCGGCCCAGGGACCGTCGACTATGGCTACACCTTC.

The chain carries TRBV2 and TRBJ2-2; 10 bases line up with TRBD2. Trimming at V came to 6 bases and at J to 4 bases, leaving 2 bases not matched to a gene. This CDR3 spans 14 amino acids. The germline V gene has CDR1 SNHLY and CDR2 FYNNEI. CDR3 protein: CASRIAGGTGELFF. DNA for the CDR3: TGTGCCAGCAGAATAGCGGGAGGCACCGGGGAGCTGTTTTTT.

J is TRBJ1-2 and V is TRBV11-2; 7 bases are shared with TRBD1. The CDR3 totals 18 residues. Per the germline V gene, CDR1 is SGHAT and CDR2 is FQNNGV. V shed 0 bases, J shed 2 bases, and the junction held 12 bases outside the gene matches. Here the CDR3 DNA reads TGTGCCAGCAGCTTAGACGTGGTCGTAGGGGGCAGGAACTATGGCTACACCTTC. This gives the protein CASSLDVVVGGRNYGYTF.

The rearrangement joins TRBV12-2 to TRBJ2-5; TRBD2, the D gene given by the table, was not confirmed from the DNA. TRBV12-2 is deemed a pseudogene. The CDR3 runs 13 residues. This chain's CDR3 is CASRLEREETQYF. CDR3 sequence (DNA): TGTGCAAGTCGCTTAGAGAGGGAAGAGACCCAGTACTTC.

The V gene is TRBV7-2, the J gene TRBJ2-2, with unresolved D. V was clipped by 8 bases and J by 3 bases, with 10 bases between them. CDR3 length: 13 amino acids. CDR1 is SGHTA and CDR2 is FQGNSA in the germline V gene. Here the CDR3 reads CASRLVYTGELFF. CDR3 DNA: TGTGCCAGCCGCCTAGTTTACACCGGGGAGCTGTTTTTT. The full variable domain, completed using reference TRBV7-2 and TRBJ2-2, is GAGVSQSPSNKVTEKGKDVELRCDPISGHTALYWYRQSLGQGLEFLIYFQGNSAPDKSGLPSDRFSAERTGGSVSTLTIQRTQQEDSAVYLCASRLVYTGELFFGEGSRLTVL.

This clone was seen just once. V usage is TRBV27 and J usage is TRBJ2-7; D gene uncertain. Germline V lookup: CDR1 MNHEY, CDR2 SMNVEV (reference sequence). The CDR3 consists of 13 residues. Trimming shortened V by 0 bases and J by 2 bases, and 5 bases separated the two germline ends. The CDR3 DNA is TGTGCCAGCAGTTTATCTTCTACCTACGAGCAGTACTTC. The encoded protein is CASSLSSTYEQYF.

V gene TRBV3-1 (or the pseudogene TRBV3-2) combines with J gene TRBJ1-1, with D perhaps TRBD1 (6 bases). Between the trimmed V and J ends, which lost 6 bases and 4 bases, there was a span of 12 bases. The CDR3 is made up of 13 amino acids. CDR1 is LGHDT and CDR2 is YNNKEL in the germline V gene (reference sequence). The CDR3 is CASRQGRTTEAFF. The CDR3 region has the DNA TGTGCCAGCAGACAGGGAAGGACCACTGAAGCTTTCTTT.

The CDR3 nucleotides are TGTGCCAGCAGCGAGACCACAGGGGAAATTAACGGGGAGCTGTTTTTT. Amino acids: CASSETTGEINGELFF. This chain links TRBV9 with TRBJ2-2; 7 bases fit TRBD1. With V trimmed by 3 bases and J by 7 bases, 12 bases remained unmatched. CDR1 SGDLS and CDR2 YYNGEE come from the germline V gene. CDR3 length: 16 residues.

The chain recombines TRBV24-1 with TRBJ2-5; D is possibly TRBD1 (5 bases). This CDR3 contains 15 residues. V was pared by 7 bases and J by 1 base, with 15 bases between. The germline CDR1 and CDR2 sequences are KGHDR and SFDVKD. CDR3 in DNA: TGTGCCACCAGCGAAAGTAGACAGTTCCAAGAGACCCAGTACTTC. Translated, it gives CATSESRQFQETQYF.

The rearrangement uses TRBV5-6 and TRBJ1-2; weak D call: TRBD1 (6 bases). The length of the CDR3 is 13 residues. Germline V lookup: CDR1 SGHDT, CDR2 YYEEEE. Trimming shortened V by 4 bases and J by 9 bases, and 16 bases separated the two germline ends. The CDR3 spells CASSPILGGRYTF. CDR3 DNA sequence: TGTGCCAGCAGCCCGATCCTAGGGGGTCGCTACACCTTC.

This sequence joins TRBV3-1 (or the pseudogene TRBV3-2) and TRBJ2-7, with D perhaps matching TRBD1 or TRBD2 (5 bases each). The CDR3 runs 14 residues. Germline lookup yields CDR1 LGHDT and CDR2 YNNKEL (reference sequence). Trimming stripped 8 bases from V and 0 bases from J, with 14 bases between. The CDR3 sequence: CASSTGAASYEQYF. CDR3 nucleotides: TGTGCCAGCTCCACCGGGGCCGCCTCCTACGAGCAGTACTTC.

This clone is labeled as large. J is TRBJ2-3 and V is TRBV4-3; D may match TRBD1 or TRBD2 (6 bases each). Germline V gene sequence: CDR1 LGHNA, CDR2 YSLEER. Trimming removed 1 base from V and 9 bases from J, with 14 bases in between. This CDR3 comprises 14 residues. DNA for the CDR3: TGCGCCAGCAGCCAAGGGAGGGGGTTTTGGACGCAGTATTTT. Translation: CASSQGRGFWTQYF.

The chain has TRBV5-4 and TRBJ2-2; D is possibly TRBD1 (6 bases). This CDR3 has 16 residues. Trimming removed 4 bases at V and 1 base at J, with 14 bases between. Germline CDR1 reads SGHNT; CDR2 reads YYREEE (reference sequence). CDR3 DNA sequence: TGTGCCAGCAGCCAGGACTGGGGGCAGAACACCGGGGAGCTGTTTTTT. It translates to CASSQDWGQNTGELFF.

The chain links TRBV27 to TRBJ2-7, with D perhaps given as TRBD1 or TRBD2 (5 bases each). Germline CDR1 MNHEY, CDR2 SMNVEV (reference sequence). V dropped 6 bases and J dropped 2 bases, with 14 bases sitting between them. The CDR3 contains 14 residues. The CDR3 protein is CASRTGPTAYEQYF. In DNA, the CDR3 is TGTGCCAGCAGGACGGGACCGACGGCCTACGAGCAGTACTTC.

Here the CDR3 DNA reads TGTGCCACCAGTGATTTGACCCCCGGGACAAATACCTATGGCTACACCTTC. Translating it yields CATSDLTPGTNTYGYTF. The rearrangement joins TRBV24-1 to TRBJ1-2; possibly TRBD1 for D (6 bases). The CDR3 sequence is 17 residues long. Trimming removed 0 bases at V and 4 bases at J, with 17 bases between. Per germline, CDR1 KGHDR and CDR2 SFDVKD.

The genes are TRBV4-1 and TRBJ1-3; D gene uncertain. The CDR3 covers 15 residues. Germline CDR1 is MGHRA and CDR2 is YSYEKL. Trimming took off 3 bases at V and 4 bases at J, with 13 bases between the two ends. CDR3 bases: TGCGCCAGCAGCCAGGACCCAGCTCACGGAAACACCATATATTTT. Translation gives CASSQDPAHGNTIYF.

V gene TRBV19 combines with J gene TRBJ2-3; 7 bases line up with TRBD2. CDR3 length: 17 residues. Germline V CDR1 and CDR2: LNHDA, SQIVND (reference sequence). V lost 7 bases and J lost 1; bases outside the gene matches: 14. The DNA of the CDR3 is TGTGCCAGTACTCGCGGGGGTCTAAGAGTTGGCACAGATACGCAGTATTTT. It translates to CASTRGGLRVGTDTQYF.

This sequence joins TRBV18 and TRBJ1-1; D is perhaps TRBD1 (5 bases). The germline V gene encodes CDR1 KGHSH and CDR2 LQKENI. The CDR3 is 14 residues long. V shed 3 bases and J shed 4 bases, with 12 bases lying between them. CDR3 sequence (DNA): TGTGCCAGCTCACCTGGGCAGGGCCCCACTGAAGCTTTCTTT. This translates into CASSPGQGPTEAFF.